The entry below describes one T cell receptor beta chain. The antigen remains undetermined. A much larger clone differs from this one at a single base, so this may be a read error. Then a second PCR, running roughly 6 to 12 cycles, was carried out with a sample-barcoded 5' primer and a J-beta primer mix. TCRdb reprocessed the 5' RACE reads via MiXCR and lists one record per CDR3 protein. The sample lists about 930,000 distinct CDR3 sequences, approximately 32% occurring once. This CDR3 has 17 residues. Germline-derived CDR1 and CDR2 are SGHTA and FQGNSA. V was clipped by 5 bases and J by 0 bases, with 17 bases between them. The data stem from a study of blood T cells in healthy people across ages. Whole-study results and caveats: When set beside aged donors, long-lived donors presented more naive CD4+ cells and higher diversity.

Separately, the same data were catalogued under a study of T cells of mothers and their children. That publication notes: Healthy Caucasian mothers, a few in number, and their six children were the donors. Every mother supplied over 8 million TCR beta CDR3 reads and every child a few million. With unrelated pairs as the comparison, related mother-child pairs had a slightly higher overlap that was not significant.

V is TRBV7-2 and J is TRBJ2-1, with D unresolved. This clonotype was obtained from a woman in her forties in good health. Sequenced sample: blood. CDR3 in DNA: TGTGCCAGCAGCACCCGAGGCAGTCTCATCTCCTACAATGAGCAGTTCTTC. It codes for CASSTRGSLISYNEQFF.